This entry concerns a single T cell receptor (beta chain). Antigen specificity is unknown. Germline CDR1 is SEHNR and CDR2 is FQNEAQ (reference sequence). The CDR3 is made up of 14 amino acids. Trimming stripped 5 bases from V and 2 bases from J, with 13 bases between. Regarding the study as a whole: Greatest tumor Treg TCR overlap was with tumor naive CD4+ cells. The TCR gene usage of tumor memory CD4+ T cells clustered together with blood and lymph node memory CD4+ cells and with lymph node naive CD4+ cells.

After constant-region reverse-primer amplification, full-length variable regions underwent semi-nested PCR with Nested Universal Primer A. In TCRdb, the 5' RACE reads were re-called with MiXCR into one record per CDR3 protein. The sample holds tens of thousands of distinct CDR3 sequences, approximately 23% seen once. Sequenced: tumor-infiltrating naive CD4+ T cells sorted from the breast tumor. The subset is: naive CD4+ T cells, CD4+CD45RA+CD25-. The chain has TRBV7-9 and TRBJ2-7; possibly TRBD1 for D (5 bases). The clonotype was recovered from a female donor with breast cancer. CDR3 nucleotide sequence: TGTGCCAGCAGCCCCGACAGTTCCCCCTACGAGCAGTACTTC. This gives the protein CASSPDSSPYEQYF.